This T cell receptor beta chain derives from a study of lung T cells in sarcoidosis with Löfgren's syndrome. One entry per CDR3 protein results from TCRdb running MiXCR on the reads. The table shows under 25,000 distinct CDR3 sequences, with about 21% occurring only once. This clonotype was counted ten times or more. Per the germline V gene, CDR1 is SGHRS and CDR2 is YFSETQ. V lost 0 bases and J 2 bases, leaving 6 bases between the germline ends. CDR3 length: 14 amino acids. The receptor was derived from a human donor with sarcoidosis (Löfgren's syndrome or another form), or a control subject (not recorded which). The chain employs TRBV5-1 and TRBJ2-1; TRBD1 or TRBD2 may be the D gene (5 bases each). Source material: CD4+ T cells from bronchoalveolar lavage. The CDR3 nucleotides read TGCGCCAGCAGCTTGGGAGGGGCCTACAATGAGCAGTTCTTC. Translated: CASSLGGAYNEQFF.